The TCR beta chain described here comes from a study of T cells in Graves' hyperthyroidism and ophthalmopathy (dated by TCRdb to about 2019). Some background on the complete study: A discovery cohort of 95 to 100 patients, 43 with Graves' ophthalmopathy and approximately 55 with stable Graves' hyperthyroidism, was used to find distinguishing TCR V-J signatures. Once sampling was done, hyperthyroidism patients were given methimazole at a starting dose of 30 mg daily, whereas ophthalmopathy patients were given high-dose intravenous methylprednisolone. TCR Vbeta CDR3 sequencing of roughly 140 peripheral blood samples (over 40 ophthalmopathy, some 75 hyperthyroidism and around 17 progressor patients) is reported in the paper. The 100 discovery patients were divided at random into training and test sets in a 7:3 ratio. In more than 5 Graves' hyperthyroidism patients, the study also compared T-cell repertoires from thyroid tissue with T-cell repertoires from blood. Prospective prediction of ophthalmopathy was tested in an independent validation cohort of fewer than 20 hyperthyroidism patients and some 17 patients who later progressed to ophthalmopathy.

General findings and caveats noted by the study authors: No statistical method was used to fix the sample size in advance, and group allocation was not hidden from the investigators. A 13 V-J signature model separated ophthalmopathy from stable hyperthyroidism, with roughly 88% sensitivity and 81% to 82% specificity in cross-validation and 80%/75% in testing. In validation, the model predicted progression to ophthalmopathy a median of roughly 6.2 months before onset, with roughly 70% sensitivity and about 72% specificity. Most expanded thyroid clonotypes (frequency above 0.001) were also detected in blood, suggesting blood repertoires may reflect thyroid immune responses.

Any patient with an uncontrolled infection, another autoimmune disease, pregnancy or lactation was excluded. Clinical symptoms, serum thyroxine and TRAb, thyroid ultrasound, and orbital computed tomography formed the basis for the diagnoses. Total RNA was extracted with Trizol reagent, and quality was checked on an Agilent 2100 Bioanalyzer. The TCR beta CDR3 regions were amplified from RNA transcripts. For the first round of RT-PCR on the TCR CDR3, the HTBI primer set was used together with the Qiagen OneStep RT-PCR kit. The libraries were constructed in a second round of multiplex PCR and then size-selected and purified. Paired-end sequencing of the libraries was performed with 100 bp reads on an Illumina HiSeq2000. The study's processing was this. SOAPnuke was used to process the raw data, removing reads that contained adapters or uncalled bases, had a mean Phred below 15, or lacked an exact match to the constant primer or identifier. COPE v1.2.5 was used to merge high-quality paired reads, and clonotypes were defined as unique nucleotide sequences. Clonotypes were aligned to IMGT TRBV, TRBD and TRBJ reference segments using MiTCR v1.1. Only V-J combinations with frequency above 0.0001, covering 99% to 99.2% of repertoires, were analysed. The TCS score was defined as the ratio of F50 (clonal expansion) to E x V (chaos), calculated using BLOSUM62-based TCRdist between CDR3 peptides within each V-J. Welch's t-statistics and random forest reduced roughly 500 V-J features to under 15, which were used in a naive Bayes classifier (R e1071). The Morisita-Horn index was used to measure how similar the thyroid and blood repertoires were. The public reads were run again by TCRdb, first through fastp at Q25 and then through MiXCR, and only productive beta chains were kept. Rows matching on CDR3 protein sequence are summarized as one entry with the most common DNA and genes. These V and J calls originate from TCRdb's pipeline instead of the authors' own analysis. The sample table records more than 500,000 distinct CDR3 sequences; roughly 45% of these occur just once. Of the sample, around two fifths is held by the ten largest clones.

This clonotype appeared many times. Its binding antigen is unknown. Base qualities are not provided; no much larger clone lies one nucleotide away. V is reduced by 9 bases and J by 7 bases, leaving a spacing of 14 bases between them. CDR1 and CDR2 (KGHDR, SFDVKD) derive from the germline V gene. The CDR3, cysteine through phenylalanine, is 13 amino acids long. The read is trimmed to its CDR3 DNA, 39 bases read in frame from base 1. The source material was peripheral blood or thyroid tissue (not recorded which). The chain uses TRBV24-1 and TRBJ2-2; tentative D gene TRBD2, with 5 bases matching. This clonotype was obtained from an adult woman with Graves' disease, either hyperthyroidism or ophthalmopathy (not recorded which). The CDR3 amino acid sequence is: CATSRRVNGELFF. The DNA is as follows: TGTGCCACCTCCAGGCGGGTCAACGGGGAGCTGTTTTTT.